The rows below give T cell receptor beta chains drawn from one sample of a study of T cells in Graves' hyperthyroidism and ophthalmopathy. TCRdb reprocessed the multiplex PCR reads via MiXCR and lists one record per CDR3 protein. Among some 400,000 distinct CDR3 sequences listed, 11% to 15% were seen once. Source material: blood. The receptors originated from a woman aged 55-70 years with Graves' hyperthyroidism. CDR3s include the opening cysteine and the closing phenylalanine or tryptophan. D genes are given only for firm matches. Expanded clones are given a class, and other clones once, few, many or no size at all.

many	.	TRBV19	TRBJ2-2	CASSMSPRTGELFF	TGTGCCAGTAGTATGTCACCCCGCACCGGGGAGCTGTTTTTT
many	.	TRBV3-1	TRBJ1-1	CASSYLTTGNEAFF	TGTGCCAGCAGCTACCTAACCACGGGGAATGAAGCTTTCTTT
many	.	TRBV27	TRBJ2-7	CASSLSPGYEQYF	TGTGCCAGCAGTTTGAGTCCGGGCTACGAGCAGTACTTC
.	TRBD1	TRBV12-3/TRBV12-4	TRBJ2-1	CASSGQVLHNNEQFF	TGTGCCAGCAGTGGACAGGTTTTACATAACAATGAGCAGTTCTTC
few	TRBD2	TRBV5-6	TRBJ2-1	CASSLARLAGVNEQFF	TGTGCCAGCAGCTTGGCCCGACTAGCGGGAGTCAATGAGCAGTTCTTC
many	.	TRBV20-1	TRBJ2-1	CSATNLGGAVRNEQFF	TGCAGTGCTACGAATTTGGGGGGAGCTGTGCGTAATGAGCAGTTCTTC
many	.	TRBV3-1	TRBJ2-5	CASSQEETQYF	TGTGCCAGCAGCCAAGAAGAGACCCAGTACTTC
.	.	TRBV24-1	TRBJ2-7	CATSDLTRLEQYF	TGTGCCACCAGTGACTTGACTAGGTTGGAGCAGTACTTC
.	.	TRBV19	TRBJ1-2	CASTIQGPNYGYTF	TGTGCCAGTACCATCCAGGGCCCTAACTATGGCTACACCTTC
.	TRBD2	TRBV9	TRBJ2-7	CASSVNPAGDEQYF	TGTGCCAGCAGCGTAAACCCTGCGGGAGACGAGCAGTACTTC
many	.	TRBV18	TRBJ2-7	CASSPPGTGTYEQYF	TGTGCCAGCTCACCACCCGGGACGGGAACCTACGAGCAGTACTTC
.	TRBD1	TRBV24-1	TRBJ1-5	CATSDARTGGYQPQHF	TGTGCCACCAGTGATGCGAGGACAGGGGGTTACCAGCCCCAGCATTTT
many	TRBD1	TRBV6-1	TRBJ2-3	CASSSRTGPLISQYF	TGTGCCAGCAGTTCTCGGACAGGCCCACTCATTTCGCAGTATTTT
.	TRBD1	TRBV7-9	TRBJ2-7	CASSKDRASYEQYF	TGTGCCAGCAGCAAGGACAGGGCCTCCTACGAGCAGTACTTC
many	.	TRBV5-1	TRBJ1-1	CASSLAGALGTEAFF	TGCGCCAGCAGCTTGGCCGGGGCCCTGGGCACTGAAGCTTTCTTT
many	.	TRBV9	TRBJ2-1	CASSAISGEQFF	TGTGCCAGCAGCGCGATCTCGGGTGAGCAGTTCTTC
few	.	TRBV12-3/TRBV12-4	TRBJ1-4	CASSFSDSEKLFF	TGTGCCAGCAGTTTTTCAGATTCGGAAAAACTGTTTTTT
many	.	TRBV2	TRBJ2-1	CASSGVVGNEQFF	TGTGCCAGCAGTGGAGTCGTGGGAAATGAGCAGTTCTTC
.	TRBD2	TRBV20-1	TRBJ2-7	CSARDRVGGSPYEQYF	TGCAGTGCTAGAGATAGAGTCGGCGGGAGTCCGTACGAGCAGTACTTC
many	TRBD2	TRBV11-2	TRBJ2-7	CASSLNGLAASSYEQYF	TGTGCCAGCAGCTTAAATGGACTAGCGGCATCCTCCTACGAGCAGTACTTC
many	.	TRBV7-9	TRBJ2-5	CASSSWGRTIQETQYF	TGTGCCAGCAGCTCCTGGGGGCGGACGATCCAAGAGACCCAGTACTTC
many	TRBD2	TRBV10-3	TRBJ2-7	CAIRRGGYEQYF	TGTGCCATCAGACGGGGGGGCTACGAGCAGTACTTC
.	.	TRBV3-1	TRBJ2-7	CASSHPARPSEQYF	TGTGCCAGCAGCCACCCGGCTAGACCCAGCGAGCAGTACTTC
many	.	TRBV11-2	TRBJ2-1	CASSLGPAYNEQFF	TGTGCCAGCAGCTTAGGTCCCGCGTACAATGAGCAGTTCTTC
many	.	TRBV2	TRBJ2-6	CASSERGPGANVLTF	TGTGCCAGCAGTGAACGTGGGCCTGGGGCCAACGTCCTGACTTTC
many	.	TRBV5-1	TRBJ1-3	CASSLSGHPGNTIYF	TGCGCCAGCAGCTTGTCGGGGCATCCTGGAAACACCATATATTTT
many	TRBD1	TRBV3-1	TRBJ1-2	CASSQGTGPNYGYTF	TGTGCCAGCAGCCAAGGGACAGGTCCTAACTATGGCTACACCTTC
many	.	TRBV12-3/TRBV12-4	TRBJ2-3	CASRSDRSSTDTQYF	TGTGCCAGCAGGTCGGACAGATCTAGCACAGATACGCAGTATTTT
many	.	TRBV30	TRBJ1-1	CAWSDRPRHTEAFF	TGTGCCTGGAGTGACAGGCCAAGGCACACTGAAGCTTTCTTT
few	.	TRBV20-1	TRBJ2-3	CSADNVAARTDTQYF	TGCAGTGCTGATAACGTAGCAGCCCGCACAGATACGCAGTATTTT
.	.	TRBV5-4	TRBJ2-4	CASSLTGFGNIQYF	TGTGCCAGCAGCTTAACAGGGTTTGGGAACATTCAGTACTTC
many	.	TRBV20-1	TRBJ2-3	CSARDFVTDTQYF	TGCAGTGCTAGGGACTTCGTCACAGATACGCAGTATTTT
many	TRBD1	TRBV28	TRBJ1-5	CASSRQGGDQPQHF	TGTGCCAGCAGCCGACAGGGGGGGGATCAGCCCCAGCATTTT
many	.	TRBV7-3	TRBJ1-1	CASSLGGAEAFF	TGTGCCAGCAGCTTGGGAGGGGCTGAAGCTTTCTTT
.	.	TRBV7-9	TRBJ1-2	CASSPIARESGYTF	TGTGCCAGCAGCCCAATCGCCAGGGAAAGTGGCTACACCTTC
many	TRBD1	TRBV2	TRBJ2-1	CASSTRDRNNEQFF	TGTGCCAGCAGTACCCGGGACAGAAATAATGAGCAGTTCTTC
many	.	TRBV7-9	TRBJ2-7	CASSPIFGVHTYEQYF	TGTGCCAGCAGCCCAATATTCGGCGTTCACACCTACGAGCAGTACTTC
.	.	TRBV3-1	TRBJ1-2	CASSPRGNIGYGYTF	TGTGCCAGCAGCCCCCGAGGAAATATAGGCTATGGCTACACCTTC
many	.	TRBV7-8	TRBJ2-7	CASSLRQASSYEQYF	TGTGCCAGCAGCTTAAGACAGGCGTCCTCCTACGAGCAGTACTTC
.	.	TRBV7-9	TRBJ2-3	CASSVGQYSTDTQYF	TGTGCCAGCAGCGTAGGACAGTATAGCACAGATACGCAGTATTTT
many	.	TRBV20-1	TRBJ2-7	CSARDGSPTGYEQYF	TGCAGTGCTAGAGATGGATCCCCGACAGGATACGAGCAGTACTTC
many	TRBD2	TRBV5-1	TRBJ2-3	CASSDGRSTDTQYF	TGCGCCAGCAGCGACGGGAGGAGCACAGATACGCAGTATTTT
.	TRBD2	TRBV12-5	TRBJ2-5	CASGLAREGPGPTQYF	TGTGCTAGTGGTTTGGCCCGGGAGGGCCCCGGCCCGACCCAGTACTTC
many	TRBD1	TRBV12-3/TRBV12-4	TRBJ2-3	CASSRDRTTDTQYF	TGTGCCAGCAGTCGGGACAGAACAACAGATACGCAGTATTTT
many	TRBD2	TRBV7-9	TRBJ2-3	CASSQLAGGLTDTQYF	TGTGCCAGCAGCCAGTTAGCGGGAGGCCTGACAGATACGCAGTATTTT
many	TRBD2	TRBV11-3	TRBJ2-1	CASSPGLAGGPYDEQFF	TGTGCCAGCAGCCCGGGACTAGCGGGAGGGCCCTACGATGAGCAGTTCTTC
few	.	TRBV6-1	TRBJ2-7	CASSRDRTGEQYF	TGTGCCAGCAGCCGGGACCGAACCGGTGAGCAGTACTTC
.	TRBD1	TRBV7-9	TRBJ2-7	CASSPAGTGFAYEQYF	TGTGCCAGCAGCCCAGCCGGGACAGGGTTTGCCTACGAGCAGTACTTC
many	.	TRBV28	TRBJ2-1	CATGTSRSSYNEQFF	TGTGCCACCGGGACGTCACGTAGCTCCTACAATGAGCAGTTCTTC
.	TRBD2	TRBV20-1	TRBJ2-7	CSAGGGLAVYEQYF	TGCAGTGCTGGGGGGGGACTAGCGGTCTACGAGCAGTACTTC
few	TRBD1	TRBV5-6	TRBJ2-3	CASSPDRVTDTQYF	TGTGCCAGCAGCCCGGACAGGGTCACAGATACGCAGTATTTT
.	TRBD2	TRBV11-1	TRBJ2-3	CASRQTSAGTDTQYF	TGTGCCAGCAGACAAACTAGCGCGGGCACAGATACGCAGTATTTT
.	TRBD2	TRBV6-1	TRBJ2-2	CASSDLAEYTGELFF	TGTGCCAGCAGTGACCTAGCGGAATACACCGGGGAGCTGTTTTTT
.	.	TRBV5-6	TRBJ1-2	CASSGGQPLSGGYTF	TGTGCCAGCAGCGGGGGACAACCCCTCTCAGGCGGCTACACCTTC
few	TRBD2	TRBV3-1	TRBJ2-5	CASSLLREQETQYF	TGTGCCAGCAGCCTCCTGCGGGAGCAAGAGACCCAGTACTTC
few	.	TRBV18	TRBJ1-1	CASSPPSTGNTEAFF	TGTGCCAGCTCACCCCCTTCGACAGGGAACACTGAAGCTTTCTTT
few	.	TRBV4-1	TRBJ2-3	CASSPQAEDTQYF	TGCGCCAGCAGCCCCCAAGCTGAGGATACGCAGTATTTT
.	.	TRBV2	TRBJ2-3	CASSPDGARDGTQYF	TGTGCCAGCAGCCCCGATGGGGCCCGGGACGGTACGCAGTATTTT
once	.	TRBV20-1	TRBJ2-4	CSANRVAKNIQYF	TGCAGTGCCAACAGGGTGGCCAAAAACATTCAGTACTTC
few	.	TRBV10-3	TRBJ1-6	CAISQLRTEGSPLHF	TGTGCCATCAGCCAATTAAGGACAGAAGGTTCACCCCTCCACTTT